Listed here are 3 T cell receptor beta chains from one sample, sequenced in a study of T cell changes during pregnancy in multiple sclerosis. Measured with immunoSEQ multiplex PCR; TCRdb has only the in-frame clones, and not every one. This table has 50,000 to 70,000 clones, just under 95% appearing once. The source material was peripheral blood, sampled in the second trimester of pregnancy. The receptors derive from a female donor with multiple sclerosis, enrolled in a pregnancy study.

This chain links TRBV7-9 with TRBJ1-1; D is unclear. V was shortened by 0 bases and J by 2 bases, with 10 bases between the two germline ends. This CDR3 comprises 15 residues. Germline V gene data show CDR1 as SEHNR and CDR2 as FQNEAQ (reference sequence). The CDR3 is CASSLAGRANTEAFF. CDR3 DNA: TGTGCCAGCAGCTTAGCGGGGAGGGCTAACACTGAAGCTTTCTTT.

This chain connects TRBV10-1 to TRBJ2-7; possibly TRBD2 for D (7 bases). V lost 4 bases and J 6 bases, leaving 16 bases between the germline ends. The CDR3 has 14 residues. Germline V gene data show CDR1 as WNHNN and CDR2 as SYGVQD (reference sequence). The CDR3 is CASSARGPWGEQYF. CDR3 DNA sequence: TGCGCCAGCAGTGCGCGGGGGCCCTGGGGCGAGCAGTACTTC.

The chain's CDR3 is CAIRGAGGGETQYF. CDR3 nucleotide sequence: TGTGCCATCAGGGGGGCGGGAGGTGGAGAGACCCAGTACTTC. The chain couples TRBV10-3 to TRBJ2-5, with 8 nucleotides matching TRBD2. This CDR3 has 14 residues. The V segment lost 6 bases and the J segment 4 bases; nucleotides outside the gene matches: 7. CDR1 is ENHRY, CDR2 SYGVKD, per germline.